This TCR beta chain comes out of a study of vaccination effects on CD4 cells after COVID-19. On the study more broadly: As their vaccination, participants received two doses of either BNT162b2 or mRNA-1273. Two recovered convalescent patients were sampled 16 days and one week pre-vaccination.

Within the ViraFEST assay, antigen-specific CD4+ T cells underwent expansion with viral peptide pools prior to sequencing. CD4+ T cells were isolated after approximately 10 days of culture. PCR-confirmed SARS-CoV-2 infection occurred in the person between March and December 2020. Points from the study as a whole: Infection- and vaccine-induced clones contracted markedly late after vaccination.

A remark on this clone: Its antigen is unknown.

Using immunoSEQ multiplex PCR, the repertoire was profiled, and TCRdb retains in-frame clones only, with some absent. The table includes 17,000 or so clones, around four fifths detected once. CDR3 length: 12 amino acids. V was cut by 0 bases and J by 7 bases, with 7 bases left in between. The germline V gene encodes CDR1 SGHKS and CDR2 YYEKEE (reference sequence). This clonotype was obtained from a human donor who had a prior SARS-CoV-2 infection. The sequenced sample was CD4+ T cells from PBMCs cultured with SARS-CoV-2 spike peptides, obtained before COVID-19 vaccination. This chain uses TRBV5-5 with TRBJ1-2; no clear D gene. CDR3 in DNA: TGTGCCAGCAGCTTGGTGGGTGGTGGCTACACCTTC. Translation: CASSLVGGGYTF.